A selection of T cell receptor beta chains follows, all from one sample in a study of PD-1 blockade in classical Hodgkin lymphoma. Clones were sequenced by immunoSEQ multiplex PCR, and TCRdb holds only the in-frame ones, with some missing. Altogether several thousand clones are present, 80% to 90% being singletons, with the ten largest covering approximately 14%. Material for sequencing was CD8+ T cells from blood. The origin of the receptors is a human donor with classical Hodgkin lymphoma. CDR3s include the opening cysteine and the closing phenylalanine or tryptophan. Fields, in order: clone size, V gene, D gene, J gene, CDR3 protein, CDR3 DNA. A D gene is named only where the DNA matches it firmly. Only some rows state a clone size, as once, few, many or a class for expanded clones.

abundance: -; v_gene: TRBV25-1; d_gene: -; j_gene: TRBJ1-4; CDR3aa: CASSEIWAGNEKLFF; CDR3nt: TGTGCCAGCAGTGAAATTTGGGCAGGGAATGAAAAACTGTTTTTT
abundance: -; v_gene: TRBV9; d_gene: TRBD2; j_gene: TRBJ2-3; CDR3aa: CASSVLASGAPSTDTQYF; CDR3nt: TGTGCCAGCAGCGTGTTGGCTAGCGGGGCGCCCAGCACAGATACGCAGTATTTT
abundance: -; v_gene: TRBV5-5; d_gene: TRBD1; j_gene: TRBJ1-6; CDR3aa: CASSLTVRGTDNSPLHF; CDR3nt: TGTGCCAGCAGCTTGACGGTCCGCGGGACAGATAATTCACCCCTCCACTTT
abundance: -; v_gene: TRBV30; d_gene: -; j_gene: TRBJ2-7; CDR3aa: CAWSVPDSYEQYF; CDR3nt: TGTGCCTGGAGTGTCCCAGACTCCTACGAGCAGTACTTC
abundance: -; v_gene: TRBV6-5; d_gene: TRBD1; j_gene: TRBJ1-2; CDR3aa: CASSYGSGGYGYAF; CDR3nt: TGTGCCAGCAGTTACGGCTCAGGGGGGTATGGCTACGCCTTC
abundance: -; v_gene: TRBV11-2; d_gene: TRBD2; j_gene: TRBJ2-1; CDR3aa: CASSFTGGTSGYNEQFF; CDR3nt: TGTGCCAGCAGCTTCACGGGGGGGACTAGCGGATACAATGAGCAGTTCTTC
abundance: few; v_gene: TRBV29-1; d_gene: -; j_gene: TRBJ1-1; CDR3aa: CSGTTVGTEAFF; CDR3nt: TGCAGCGGGACGACGGTGGGCACTGAAGCTTTCTTT
abundance: -; v_gene: TRBV19; d_gene: TRBD1; j_gene: TRBJ2-7; CDR3aa: CASSIGGRGHYEQYF; CDR3nt: TGTGCCAGTAGTATAGGGGGCAGGGGGCACTACGAGCAGTACTTC
abundance: -; v_gene: TRBV7-6; d_gene: TRBD2; j_gene: TRBJ2-2; CDR3aa: CASSLASGTAGELFF; CDR3nt: TGTGCCAGCAGCTTAGCTAGCGGGACTGCCGGGGAGCTGTTTTTT
abundance: few; v_gene: TRBV2; d_gene: -; j_gene: TRBJ2-7; CDR3aa: CASSGFEQYF; CDR3nt: TGTGCCAGCAGTGGTTTCGAGCAGTACTTC
abundance: -; v_gene: TRBV2; d_gene: -; j_gene: TRBJ2-5; CDR3aa: CATQGETQYF; CDR3nt: TGTGCCACCCAGGGGGAGACCCAGTACTTC
abundance: -; v_gene: TRBV27; d_gene: -; j_gene: TRBJ2-1; CDR3aa: CASGRPGSYDEQFF; CDR3nt: TGTGCCAGCGGACGGCCCGGGTCATACGATGAGCAGTTCTTC
abundance: -; v_gene: TRBV9; d_gene: TRBD2; j_gene: TRBJ2-1; CDR3aa: CASSESGRSYNEQFF; CDR3nt: TGTGCCAGCAGCGAGAGCGGGAGATCCTACAATGAGCAGTTCTTC
abundance: -; v_gene: TRBV27; d_gene: -; j_gene: TRBJ2-7; CDR3aa: CASSLSPFRGYEQYF; CDR3nt: TGTGCCAGCAGTTTATCTCCTTTCAGAGGATACGAGCAGTACTTC
abundance: -; v_gene: TRBV18; d_gene: TRBD1; j_gene: TRBJ2-1; CDR3aa: CASSPDRSHEQFF; CDR3nt: TGTGCCAGCTCACCGGACAGGTCTCATGAGCAGTTCTTC
abundance: once; v_gene: TRBV15; d_gene: TRBD1; j_gene: TRBJ1-4; CDR3aa: CATSIEDRVGIGEKLFF; CDR3nt: TGTGCCACCAGCATAGAAGACAGGGTCGGCATAGGGGAAAAACTGTTTTTT
abundance: once; v_gene: TRBV7-9; d_gene: -; j_gene: TRBJ2-5; CDR3aa: CASSPIGKETQYF; CDR3nt: TGTGCCAGCAGCCCCATAGGAAAAGAGACCCAGTACTTC
abundance: -; v_gene: TRBV14; d_gene: -; j_gene: TRBJ2-3; CDR3aa: CASSQDLNTQYF; CDR3nt: TGTGCCAGCAGCCAAGATCTTAATACGCAGTATTTT
abundance: -; v_gene: TRBV10-3; d_gene: TRBD1; j_gene: TRBJ2-1; CDR3aa: CAISERGQGQSEQFF; CDR3nt: TGTGCCATCAGTGAGAGGGGACAGGGGCAGAGTGAGCAGTTCTTC
abundance: -; v_gene: TRBV4-3; d_gene: TRBD2; j_gene: TRBJ2-7; CDR3aa: CASSQDLGGGYEQYF; CDR3nt: TGCGCCAGCAGCCAAGACCTGGGGGGGGGTTACGAGCAGTACTTC
abundance: -; v_gene: TRBV27; d_gene: -; j_gene: TRBJ2-7; CDR3aa: CASSLRIRQAKRGYEQYF; CDR3nt: TGTGCCAGCAGTTTACGTATCCGACAGGCTAAAAGGGGTTACGAGCAGTACTTC
abundance: -; v_gene: TRBV15; d_gene: -; j_gene: TRBJ1-4; CDR3aa: CATSRGVGIEKLFF; CDR3nt: TGTGCCACCAGCAGAGGGGTTGGGATCGAAAAACTGTTTTTT
abundance: -; v_gene: TRBV2; d_gene: -; j_gene: TRBJ2-5; CDR3aa: CASSGKTQYF; CDR3nt: TGTGCCAGCAGCGGGAAGACCCAGTACTTC
abundance: -; v_gene: TRBV13; d_gene: -; j_gene: TRBJ1-6; CDR3aa: CASSSGRSPLHF; CDR3nt: TGTGCCAGCAGCTCCGGTCGGTCACCCCTCCACTTT
abundance: -; v_gene: TRBV2; d_gene: -; j_gene: TRBJ2-1; CDR3aa: CASSDLLVSYNEQFF; CDR3nt: TGTGCCAGCAGTGATCTCCTAGTCTCCTACAATGAGCAGTTCTTC
abundance: -; v_gene: TRBV6-5; d_gene: -; j_gene: TRBJ2-7; CDR3aa: CASTYSTGSYEQYF; CDR3nt: TGTGCCAGCACGTACAGTACAGGGTCCTACGAGCAGTACTTC
abundance: -; v_gene: TRBV7-2; d_gene: -; j_gene: TRBJ2-7; CDR3aa: CASSSLFGQYF; CDR3nt: TGTGCCAGCAGCTCGCTCTTTGGGCAGTACTTC
abundance: once; v_gene: TRBV6-1; d_gene: -; j_gene: TRBJ1-6; CDR3aa: CASSEDGGPNSPLHF; CDR3nt: TGTGCCAGCAGTGAAGATGGGGGACCCAATTCACCCCTCCACTTT
abundance: once; v_gene: TRBV4-1; d_gene: -; j_gene: TRBJ2-7; CDR3aa: CASSQGVSYEQYF; CDR3nt: TGCGCCAGCAGCCAGGGTGTCTCCTACGAGCAGTACTTC
abundance: -; v_gene: TRBV30; d_gene: -; j_gene: TRBJ2-7; CDR3aa: CAWSDGNSYEQYF; CDR3nt: TGTGCCTGGAGTGACGGAAACTCCTACGAGCAGTACTTC
abundance: -; v_gene: TRBV9; d_gene: TRBD2; j_gene: TRBJ2-1; CDR3aa: CASSASGGHYNEQFF; CDR3nt: TGTGCCAGCAGCGCTAGCGGGGGGCACTACAATGAGCAGTTCTTC
abundance: -; v_gene: TRBV27; d_gene: -; j_gene: TRBJ2-1; CDR3aa: CASGRPGTSYNEQFF; CDR3nt: TGTGCCAGCGGCCGTCCAGGGACCTCCTACAATGAGCAGTTCTTC
abundance: -; v_gene: TRBV11-2; d_gene: -; j_gene: TRBJ1-5; CDR3aa: CASSSNSNQPQHF; CDR3nt: TGTGCCAGCAGCTCTAATAGCAATCAGCCCCAGCATTTT
abundance: once; v_gene: TRBV11-3; d_gene: -; j_gene: TRBJ1-4; CDR3aa: CASSLVSGTHATNEKLFF; CDR3nt: TGTGCCAGCAGCTTAGTCTCCGGGACGCATGCAACTAATGAAAAACTGTTTTTT
abundance: -; v_gene: TRBV28; d_gene: -; j_gene: TRBJ1-1; CDR3aa: CASSLGRSSTEAFF; CDR3nt: TGTGCCAGCAGCCTCGGACGGTCGAGCACTGAAGCTTTCTTT
abundance: few; v_gene: TRBV7-3; d_gene: TRBD1; j_gene: TRBJ2-7; CDR3aa: CASSLLDRIYEQYF; CDR3nt: TGTGCCAGCAGCTTGCTGGACAGGATTTACGAGCAGTACTTC
abundance: -; v_gene: TRBV19; d_gene: -; j_gene: TRBJ2-1; CDR3aa: CASSTYSYNEQFF; CDR3nt: TGTGCCAGTAGTACTTACTCCTACAATGAGCAGTTCTTC
abundance: -; v_gene: TRBV28; d_gene: -; j_gene: TRBJ1-1; CDR3aa: CASSLATGTNTEAFF; CDR3nt: TGTGCCAGCAGCCTAGCCACGGGTACGAACACTGAAGCTTTCTTT
abundance: few; v_gene: TRBV9; d_gene: -; j_gene: TRBJ2-2; CDR3aa: CASSVQGKGTGELFF; CDR3nt: TGTGCCAGCAGCGTACAGGGGAAGGGCACCGGGGAGCTGTTTTTT
abundance: -; v_gene: TRBV28; d_gene: TRBD1; j_gene: TRBJ2-5; CDR3aa: CASELGQGAEETQYF; CDR3nt: TGTGCCAGCGAGTTAGGGCAGGGGGCCGAAGAGACCCAGTACTTC
abundance: -; v_gene: TRBV27; d_gene: TRBD1; j_gene: TRBJ1-2; CDR3aa: CASSGTGNGYTF; CDR3nt: TGTGCCAGCAGTGGGACAGGGAACGGCTACACCTTC
abundance: -; v_gene: TRBV7-9; d_gene: TRBD2; j_gene: TRBJ2-7; CDR3aa: CASSRGGGTGAKREQYF; CDR3nt: TGTGCCAGCAGCCGGGGGGGAGGAACGGGAGCTAAACGCGAGCAGTACTTC
abundance: -; v_gene: TRBV7-8; d_gene: TRBD1; j_gene: TRBJ1-4; CDR3aa: CASSSRDRGPPGNEKLFF; CDR3nt: TGTGCCAGCAGCTCCCGGGACAGGGGGCCCCCGGGTAATGAAAAACTGTTTTTT
abundance: -; v_gene: TRBV28; d_gene: TRBD2; j_gene: TRBJ2-5; CDR3aa: CASSGRTSGVYQETQYF; CDR3nt: TGTGCCAGCAGTGGCAGGACTAGCGGGGTGTACCAAGAGACCCAGTACTTC
abundance: -; v_gene: TRBV7-9; d_gene: TRBD2; j_gene: TRBJ2-1; CDR3aa: CASSVGLAAYAEQFF; CDR3nt: TGTGCCAGCAGCGTGGGACTAGCGGCCTACGCTGAGCAGTTCTTC
abundance: -; v_gene: TRBV6-5; d_gene: -; j_gene: TRBJ2-7; CDR3aa: CASSYTDSSYEQYF; CDR3nt: TGTGCCAGCAGTTACACGGACAGCTCCTACGAGCAGTACTTC
abundance: -; v_gene: TRBV19; d_gene: -; j_gene: TRBJ2-1; CDR3aa: CASSIGQSSYNEQFF; CDR3nt: TGTGCCAGTAGTATCGGACAGAGCTCCTACAATGAGCAGTTCTTC
abundance: -; v_gene: TRBV11-2; d_gene: -; j_gene: TRBJ2-3; CDR3aa: CASSWVNSADTQYF; CDR3nt: TGTGCCAGCAGCTGGGTCAACTCGGCAGATACGCAGTATTTT
abundance: -; v_gene: TRBV9; d_gene: -; j_gene: TRBJ2-6; CDR3aa: CASSVNRWGRETSQRSGANVLTF; CDR3nt: TGTGCCAGCAGCGTAAACCGCTGGGGGCGGGAGACCTCTCAACGCTCTGGGGCCAACGTCCTGACTTTC
abundance: once; v_gene: TRBV7-9; d_gene: -; j_gene: TRBJ2-7; CDR3aa: CASSSPGQGPYEQYF; CDR3nt: TGTGCCAGCAGCTCCCCGGGGCAGGGCCCCTACGAGCAGTACTTC
abundance: -; v_gene: TRBV6-6; d_gene: TRBD1; j_gene: TRBJ1-2; CDR3aa: CASSYGTVYGYTF; CDR3nt: TGTGCCAGCAGTTACGGGACAGTCTATGGCTACACCTTC
abundance: -; v_gene: TRBV5-5; d_gene: -; j_gene: TRBJ2-1; CDR3aa: CASSFRADNNEQFF; CDR3nt: TGTGCCAGCAGCTTTCGGGCAGATAACAATGAGCAGTTCTTC
abundance: -; v_gene: TRBV7-2; d_gene: -; j_gene: TRBJ2-6; CDR3aa: CASSPSVAGANVLTF; CDR3nt: TGTGCCAGCAGCCCCTCTGTAGCTGGGGCCAACGTCCTGACTTTC
abundance: -; v_gene: TRBV6-6; d_gene: -; j_gene: TRBJ2-1; CDR3aa: CASSHPGSWSNEQFF; CDR3nt: TGTGCCAGCAGCCACCCCGGGTCATGGAGTAATGAGCAGTTCTTC
abundance: -; v_gene: TRBV30; d_gene: -; j_gene: TRBJ1-2; CDR3aa: CAWTPGRDGYTF; CDR3nt: TGTGCCTGGACCCCTGGGAGGGACGGCTACACCTTC
abundance: -; v_gene: TRBV6-1; d_gene: TRBD2; j_gene: TRBJ2-7; CDR3aa: CASSGTSGGAYEQYF; CDR3nt: TGTGCCAGCAGTGGGACTAGCGGGGGGGCCTACGAGCAGTACTTC
abundance: -; v_gene: TRBV6-5; d_gene: -; j_gene: TRBJ2-2; CDR3aa: CASSYDDRGTGELFF; CDR3nt: TGTGCCAGCAGTTACGACGATCGGGGCACCGGGGAGCTGTTTTTT
abundance: -; v_gene: TRBV7-9; d_gene: -; j_gene: TRBJ2-2; CDR3aa: CASRPTGPGGELFF; CDR3nt: TGTGCCAGCAGACCTACCGGGCCCGGGGGGGAGCTGTTTTTT
abundance: -; v_gene: TRBV5-1; d_gene: TRBD1; j_gene: TRBJ1-6; CDR3aa: CASSPKGQSGNNSPLHF; CDR3nt: TGCGCCAGCAGCCCCAAGGGACAGTCTGGCAATAATTCACCCCTCCACTTT